This TCR beta chain derives from a study of identical twins. The germline CDR1 and CDR2 sequences are SQVTM and ANQGSEA. V dropped 4 bases and J dropped 5; count of bases not matched to a gene: 10. This CDR3 comprises 14 residues. Among all donors, each was a healthy Caucasian. Carrying unique molecular identifiers, the cDNA also gained a universal primer site through template switching. TCRdb reanalysed the 5' RACE reads using MiXCR and keeps one entry per CDR3 protein. The table includes 1.5 million to 2 million distinct CDR3 sequences, about 32% detected once. The TCR originated in a newborn girl in good health. V gene TRBV29-1 combines with J gene TRBJ2-5, with TRBD2 identical over 7 bases. Sequencing was carried out using cord blood. The DNA for the CDR3 is TGCAGCGTTGGCGTCGCCGGGGGGATGGAGACCCAGTACTTC. It is translated as CSVGVAGGMETQYF.